This TCR beta chain originates from a study of CXCR3-negative and CXCR3-positive naive CD8 T cells. About the research overall: Per-library TRB read counts averaged about 1.5 +/- 0.3 million, adding up to 120 million to 150 million in total. Overall study findings and caveats: Unlike memory cells, which differed, naive CXCR3-negative and CXCR3-positive cells had similar TRBV-TRBJ usage. Against CXCR3-negative naive cells, CXCR3-positive naive cells showed more hydrophobic TRB CDR3s.

This CDR3 is built from 19 residues. Germline values: CDR1 ENHRY, CDR2 SYGVKD. Every individual CD8+ T cell subset underwent sorting in triplicate at around 300,000 cells apiece. CD45RO-CCR7+CD27+CD95- cells counted as naive CD8+ T cells. As for this clonotype: What it binds is not known.

The study made its TRB cDNA libraries by 5' RACE, adding UMI labels. TCRdb reprocessed the 5' RACE reads, keeping one entry per CDR3 protein, no DNA. Its table lists roughly 130,000 distinct CDR3 sequences. This chain uses TRBV10-3 with TRBJ2-1; TCRdb lists TRBD1, though no DNA is available to test this call. The source material was naive CXCR3+ CD8+ T cells from blood. Subset noted: CD45RO-CCR7+CD27+CD95- naive CD8+ T cells expressing CXCR3 (TNR3+). The TCR was taken from a human donor in good health. Some clones in this sample may be carry-over from other donors' samples. The CDR3 is CAISEYYVVGGESYNEQFF.